Presented here are 20 T cell receptor beta chains from one specimen sequenced in a study of CD8 T cells in ankylosing spondylitis. TCRdb fed the 5' RACE reads into MiXCR, producing one record per CDR3 protein. The data contain about 360,000 distinct CDR3 sequences, 20% to 25% of them singletons. Sequenced material: blood, either unsorted or a sorted T cell fraction (not recorded which). Every receptor here comes from a male donor with ankylosing spondylitis or in good health (not recorded which).

As regards this clonotype: The germline gene is not matched at one end of the junction; a read error may be the cause. The CDR3 here is CASSANSGELFF. The DNA of the CDR3 is TGTGCCAGCAGCGCGAACAGCGGGGAGCTGTTTTTT. The rearrangement links TRBV7-8 to TRBJ2-2; D is unresolved. CDR3 length equals 12 residues. Germline V gene lookup returns CDR1 SGHVS and CDR2 FQNEAQ.

This clonotype was observed a handful of times. The genes are TRBV11-2 and TRBJ2-5; maybe TRBD2 (6 bases). V lost 1 base, J lost 2 bases, and 11 bases lay in between. The CDR3 is made up of 15 amino acids. In germline, CDR1 is SGHAT, CDR2 FQNNGV. The CDR3 nucleotides are TGTGCCAGCAGCTTAGGGGGGACTTTTCAAGAGACCCAGTACTTC. Translated: CASSLGGTFQETQYF.

This clonotype occurred many times. The rearrangement joins TRBV7-9 to TRBJ2-1; tentatively, D is TRBD1 or TRBD2 (5 bases each). CDR3 length: 16 amino acids. V was shortened by 5 bases and J by 2 bases, with 16 bases between the two germline ends. CDR1 and CDR2 (germline): SEHNR, FQNEAQ (reference sequence). The CDR3 DNA reads TGTGCCAGCAGCGACAAGGGGACCAGGGCCTACAATGAGCAGTTCTTC. As protein: CASSDKGTRAYNEQFF.

The chain carries TRBV7-9 and TRBJ1-2, with unresolved D. The CDR3 spans 13 residues. Trimming removed 0 bases at V and 7 bases at J, with 9 bases between. The germline V gene has CDR1 SEHNR and CDR2 FQNEAQ (reference sequence). This CDR3 is CASSLAIITGYTF. CDR3 nucleotides: TGTGCCAGCAGCTTAGCCATTATCACTGGCTACACCTTC. Variable domain in full (rest from reference TRBV7-9 and TRBJ1-2): DTGVSQNPRHKITKRGQNVTFRCDPISEHNRLYWYRQTLGQGPEFLTYFQNEAQLEKSRLLSDRFSAERPKGSFSTLEIQRTEQGDSAMYLCASSLAIITGYTFGSGTRLTVV.

This clonotype has only a few counts. This chain uses TRBV12-3 or TRBV12-4 with TRBJ1-5, with D possibly TRBD1 on 5 matching bases. The CDR3 consists of 14 residues. V gave up 6 bases and J gave up 10 bases, with 19 bases separating them. The CDR3 nucleotides read TGTGCCAGCAGCCCCGGGACGGTCCGGGGTCCCCAGCATTTT. Residues: CASSPGTVRGPQHF.

This clonotype occurred a few times. This rearrangement joins TRBV7-9 to TRBJ1-2; weak D call: TRBD1 (6 bases). The CDR3 is made up of 16 amino acids. The ends were cut back, 5 bases at V and 1 base at J, with 17 bases in the middle. Per the germline V gene, CDR1 is SEHNR and CDR2 is FQNEAQ (reference sequence). For the CDR3, the DNA is TGTGCCAGCAGCCCCCGGACAGATTCTATTAACTATGGCTACACCTTC. Translated, it gives CASSPRTDSINYGYTF.

Only a few counts were recorded for this clonotype. The chain employs TRBV7-9 and TRBJ2-7; 8 bases map to TRBD2. CDR1 is SEHNR and CDR2 is FQNEAQ in the germline V gene (reference sequence). The CDR3 totals 14 residues. With V trimmed by 5 bases and J by 7 bases, 10 bases remained unmatched. DNA for the CDR3: TGTGCCAGCAGCACTCCGGGACTAGTGAAAGAGCAGTACTTC. Amino acids: CASSTPGLVKEQYF.

The J gene is TRBJ2-3, the V gene TRBV27; 13 bases match TRBD2. V shed 6 bases, J shed 7 bases, and the junction held 7 bases outside the gene matches. The CDR3 consists of 15 residues. CDR1 and CDR2 from the germline V gene are MNHEY and SMNVEV (reference sequence). CDR3 coding DNA: TGTGCCAGCAGGGAACTAGCGGGGGGGCCAAATACGCAGTATTTT. Translated: CASRELAGGPNTQYF.

The rearrangement joins TRBV3-1 to TRBJ2-2; D not certain. The V gene's germline CDR1 is LGHDT and CDR2 YNNKEL (reference sequence). Trimming pared 0 bases from V and 2 bases from J, leaving 4 bases between. CDR3 length: 14 residues. In DNA, the CDR3 is TGTGCCAGCAGCCAAGAGGCCAACACCGGGGAGCTGTTTTTT. Translating gives CASSQEANTGELFF.

This clonotype was counted only a few times. The rearrangement joins TRBV7-9 to TRBJ2-6; D ambiguous. CDR1 is SEHNR and CDR2 is FQNEAQ in the germline V gene (reference sequence). The V end lost 5 bases, the J end lost 4 bases, and 12 bases lay between the germline ends. This CDR3 comprises 15 residues. CDR3 nucleotide sequence: TGTGCCAGCAGCCGGTCCCTGGAAGGGGCCAACGTCCTGACTTTC. It specifies CASSRSLEGANVLTF.

V and J are TRBV12-3 or TRBV12-4 and TRBJ2-7, with D possibly being TRBD1 (8 bases). V shed 5 bases and J shed 3 bases, with 20 bases lying between them. The CDR3 contains 16 residues. The CDR3 nucleotides read TGTGCCAGCAGTCCGCCGGACAGGGAGGGTTTCTACGAGCAGTACTTC. Its protein product is CASSPPDREGFYEQYF.

In its sample, this clonotype was seen a few times. The V and J genes are TRBV28 and TRBJ2-7; 9 bases align to TRBD1. CDR1 is MDHEN, CDR2 SYDVKM, per germline. The CDR3 spans 15 residues. V shed 5 bases and J 0 bases; nucleotides not matched to a gene: 5. The CDR3 is CASSRQGGLSYEQYF. Here the CDR3 DNA reads TGTGCCAGCAGTAGACAGGGGGGGCTCTCCTACGAGCAGTACTTC.

This clonotype has more than one count but fewer than ten. The chain combines TRBV6-1 with TRBJ2-3; 9 bases match TRBD1. Germline V gene lookup returns CDR1 MNHNS and CDR2 SASEGT. V trimming: 10 bases; J trimming: 2 bases; junction bases outside the gene matches: 4. This CDR3 is 13 amino acids long. CDR3 bases: TGTGCCACCGGGACAGGGTACACAGATACGCAGTATTTT. It codes for CATGTGYTDTQYF.

This clonotype has only a few counts. The gene calls are TRBV11-1 and TRBJ2-2, with TRBD2 as a possible D gene (6 bases). CDR1 SGHAT and CDR2 FQDESV come from the germline V gene (reference sequence). Trimming left V 4 bases short and J 2 bases short, with 20 bases between. The CDR3 is 18 amino acids. CDR3 sequence: CASSSRVEGIHNTGELFF. In nucleotides, the CDR3 is TGTGCCAGCAGCTCACGCGTGGAGGGCATTCATAACACCGGGGAGCTGTTTTTT. The variable domain in full, completed from reference TRBV11-1 and TRBJ2-2, reads EAEVAQSPRYKITEKSQAVAFWCDPISGHATLYWYRQILGQGPELLVQFQDESVVDDSQLPKDRFSAERLKGVDSTLKIQPAELGDSAMYLCASSSRVEGIHNTGELFFGEGSRLTVL.

The chain has TRBV2 and TRBJ1-3, with unresolved D. The CDR3 covers 13 residues. The V gene's germline CDR1 is SNHLY and CDR2 FYNNEI. Trimming left V 6 bases short and J 4 bases short, with 10 bases between. Here the CDR3 reads CASRAPDGNTIYF. For the CDR3, the DNA is TGTGCCAGCAGGGCCCCGGACGGAAACACCATATATTTT.

This clonotype has just a few counts. The chain employs TRBV4-1 and TRBJ2-1; 7 positions match TRBD2. Germline trimming cut 2 bases from V and 2 bases from J; bases unmatched to any gene: 3. The CDR3 contains 15 residues. Germline V gene lookup returns CDR1 MGHRA and CDR2 YSYEKL. The CDR3 loop reads CASSQLAVTYNEQFF. CDR3 sequence (DNA): TGCGCCAGCAGCCAACTAGCGGTCACCTACAATGAGCAGTTCTTC.

The chain uses TRBV3-1 and TRBJ1-5; D is ambiguous. V was cut by 4 bases and J by 5 bases, with 15 bases left in between. The CDR3 has 15 residues. Germline V gene lookup returns CDR1 LGHDT and CDR2 YNNKEL (reference sequence). This CDR3 is CASSRGLVCYQPQHF. The CDR3 nucleotides read TGTGCCAGCAGCCGCGGGCTCGTCTGCTATCAGCCCCAGCATTTT.

This clonotype was detected many times. V usage is TRBV7-3 and J usage is TRBJ2-4; D is undetermined. The CDR3 loop spans 14 amino acids. The germline gives CDR1 SGHTA, CDR2 FQGTGA. V shed 4 bases and J shed 0 bases, with 7 bases lying between them. The CDR3, as DNA: TGTGCCAGCAGCTACAGCCTAGCCAAAAACATTCAGTACTTC. Encoded protein: CASSYSLAKNIQYF. The full variable domain, its missing parts supplied by reference TRBV7-3 and TRBJ2-4, is GAGVSQTPSNKVTEKGKYVELRCDPISGHTALYWYRQSLGQGPEFLIYFQGTGAADDSGLPNDRFFAVRPEGSVSTLKIQRTERGDSAVYLCASSYSLAKNIQYFGAGTRLSVL.

This clonotype was seen a handful of times. This CDR3 is CASKEGSSYEQYF. Here the CDR3 DNA reads TGTGCCAGCAAGGAGGGGTCATCCTACGAGCAGTACTTC. The rearrangement links TRBV6-4 to TRBJ2-7; tentatively, D is TRBD2 (6 bases). Trimming cost V 7 bases and J 1 base, with 11 bases left between them. The CDR3 covers 13 residues. Germline V lookup: CDR1 MRHNA, CDR2 SNTAGT.

This sequence joins TRBV6-2 or TRBV6-3 and TRBJ1-6; 10 nucleotides match TRBD1. Germline V gene sequence: CDR1 MNHEY, CDR2 SVGEGT. J gave up 10 bases and V 3 bases, and 9 bases lay outside the gene matches. The CDR3 loop spans 16 amino acids. The CDR3 spells CASSYPGQGPRSPLHF. CDR3 DNA sequence: TGTGCCAGCAGTTATCCGGGACAGGGGCCTCGGTCACCCCTCCACTTT.